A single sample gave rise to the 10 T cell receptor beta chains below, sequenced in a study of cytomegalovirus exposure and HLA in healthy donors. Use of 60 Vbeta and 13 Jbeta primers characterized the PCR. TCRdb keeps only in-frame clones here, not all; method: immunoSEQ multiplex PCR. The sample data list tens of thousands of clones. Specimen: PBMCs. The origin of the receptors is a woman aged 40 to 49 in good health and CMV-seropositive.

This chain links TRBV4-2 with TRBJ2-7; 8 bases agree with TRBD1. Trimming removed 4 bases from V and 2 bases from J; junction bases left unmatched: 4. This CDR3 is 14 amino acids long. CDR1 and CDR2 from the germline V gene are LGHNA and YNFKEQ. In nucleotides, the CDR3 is TGTGCCAGCAGCCCGGACAGGGCCACCTACGAGCAGTACTTC. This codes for CASSPDRATYEQYF.

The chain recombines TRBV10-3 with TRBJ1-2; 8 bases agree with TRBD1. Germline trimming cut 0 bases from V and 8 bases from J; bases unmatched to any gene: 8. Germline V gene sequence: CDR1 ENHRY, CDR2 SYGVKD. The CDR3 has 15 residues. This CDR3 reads CAISESGDRLRGYTF. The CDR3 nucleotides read TGTGCCATCAGTGAGTCCGGGGACAGGCTACGGGGCTACACCTTC.

The CDR3 spells CASSFTGTGDGGQYF. The CDR3 nucleotides read TGTGCCAGCAGCTTCACCGGGACAGGGGACGGAGGGCAGTACTTC. The chain carries TRBV7-9 and TRBJ2-7, with 10 bases that match TRBD1. CDR3 length: 15 amino acids. V gave up 3 bases and J gave up 9 bases; unmatched junction bases: 11. CDR1 SEHNR and CDR2 FQNEAQ come from the germline V gene (reference sequence).

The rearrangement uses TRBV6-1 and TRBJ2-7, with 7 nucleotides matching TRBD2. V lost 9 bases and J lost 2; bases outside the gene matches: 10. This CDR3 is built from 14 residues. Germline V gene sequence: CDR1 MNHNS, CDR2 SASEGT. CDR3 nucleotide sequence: TGTGCCAGTCTGTGGGGCGGGAGAGCCTACGAGCAGTACTTC. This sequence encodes CASLWGGRAYEQYF.

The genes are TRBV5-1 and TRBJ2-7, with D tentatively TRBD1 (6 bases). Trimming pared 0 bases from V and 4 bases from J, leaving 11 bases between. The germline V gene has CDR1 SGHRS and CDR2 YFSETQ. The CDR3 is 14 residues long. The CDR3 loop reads CASSLEGHRYEQYF. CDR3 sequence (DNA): TGCGCCAGCAGCTTGGAGGGACACAGATACGAGCAGTACTTC.

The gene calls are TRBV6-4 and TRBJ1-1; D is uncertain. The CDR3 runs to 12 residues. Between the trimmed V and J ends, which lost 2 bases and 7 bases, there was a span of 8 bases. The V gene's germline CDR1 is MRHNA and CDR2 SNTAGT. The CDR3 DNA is TGTGCCAGCAGTGACACACGCGGTGAAGCTTTCTTT. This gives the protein CASSDTRGEAFF.

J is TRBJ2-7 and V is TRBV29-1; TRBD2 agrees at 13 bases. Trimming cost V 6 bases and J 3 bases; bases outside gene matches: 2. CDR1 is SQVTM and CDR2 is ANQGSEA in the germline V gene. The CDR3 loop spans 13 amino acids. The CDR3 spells CSVRLAGGYEQYF. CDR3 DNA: TGCAGCGTCCGACTAGCGGGAGGCTACGAGCAGTACTTC.

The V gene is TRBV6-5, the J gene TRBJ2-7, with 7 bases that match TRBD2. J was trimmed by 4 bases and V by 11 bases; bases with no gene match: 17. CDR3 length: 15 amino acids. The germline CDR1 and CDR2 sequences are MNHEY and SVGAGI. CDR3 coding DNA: TGTGCCGGGATCGCTAGCGGCAGCCGAGCATACGAGCAGTACTTC. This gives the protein CAGIASGSRAYEQYF.

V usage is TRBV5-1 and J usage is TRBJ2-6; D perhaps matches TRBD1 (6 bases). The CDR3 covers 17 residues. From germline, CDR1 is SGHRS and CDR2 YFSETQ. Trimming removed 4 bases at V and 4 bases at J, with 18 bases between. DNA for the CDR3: TGCGCCAGCAGCATCGACCAACAGGGCCCCGGGGCCAACGTCCTGACTTTC. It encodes CASSIDQQGPGANVLTF.

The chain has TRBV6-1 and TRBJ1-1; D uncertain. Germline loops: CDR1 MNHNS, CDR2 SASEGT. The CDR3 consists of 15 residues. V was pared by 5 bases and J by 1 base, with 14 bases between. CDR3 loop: CASSLNPGSNTEAFF. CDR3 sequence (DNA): TGTGCCAGCAGTCTAAATCCAGGTTCGAACACTGAAGCTTTCTTT.